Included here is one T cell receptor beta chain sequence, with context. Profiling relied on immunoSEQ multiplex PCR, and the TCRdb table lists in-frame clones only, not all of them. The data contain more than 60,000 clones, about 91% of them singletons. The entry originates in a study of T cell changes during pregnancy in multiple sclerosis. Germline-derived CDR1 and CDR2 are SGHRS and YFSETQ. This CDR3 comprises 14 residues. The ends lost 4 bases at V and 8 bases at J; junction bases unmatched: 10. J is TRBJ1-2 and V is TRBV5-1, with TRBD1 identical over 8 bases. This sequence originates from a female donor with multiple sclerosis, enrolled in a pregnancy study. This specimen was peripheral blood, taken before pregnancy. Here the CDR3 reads CASSPSTGVEGYTF. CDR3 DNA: TGCGCCAGCAGCCCGTCGACAGGGGTTGAGGGCTACACCTTC.